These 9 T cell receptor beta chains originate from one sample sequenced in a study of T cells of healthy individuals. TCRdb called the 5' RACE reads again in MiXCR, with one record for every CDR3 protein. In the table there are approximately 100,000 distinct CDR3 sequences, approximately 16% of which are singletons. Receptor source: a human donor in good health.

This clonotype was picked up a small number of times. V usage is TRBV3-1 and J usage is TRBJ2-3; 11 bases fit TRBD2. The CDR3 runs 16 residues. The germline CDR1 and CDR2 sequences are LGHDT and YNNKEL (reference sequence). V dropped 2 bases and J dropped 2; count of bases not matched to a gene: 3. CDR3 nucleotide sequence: TGTGCCAGCAGCCAATCTAGCGGGGGGTCCACAGATACGCAGTATTTT. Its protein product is CASSQSSGGSTDTQYF.

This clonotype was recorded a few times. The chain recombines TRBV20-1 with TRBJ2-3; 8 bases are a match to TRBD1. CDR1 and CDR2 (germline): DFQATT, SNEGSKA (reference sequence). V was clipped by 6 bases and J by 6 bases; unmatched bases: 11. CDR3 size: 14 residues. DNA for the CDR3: TGCAGTGCCCCGATGGACAGGGCACTTGATACGCAGTATTTT. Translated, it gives CSAPMDRALDTQYF.

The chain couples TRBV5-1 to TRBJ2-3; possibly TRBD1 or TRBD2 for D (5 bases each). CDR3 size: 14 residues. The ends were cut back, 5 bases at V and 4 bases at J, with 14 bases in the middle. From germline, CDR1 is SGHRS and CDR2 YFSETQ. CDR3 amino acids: CASRGSRGPDTQYF. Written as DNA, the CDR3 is TGCGCCAGCAGGGGGAGTAGGGGTCCAGATACGCAGTATTTT.

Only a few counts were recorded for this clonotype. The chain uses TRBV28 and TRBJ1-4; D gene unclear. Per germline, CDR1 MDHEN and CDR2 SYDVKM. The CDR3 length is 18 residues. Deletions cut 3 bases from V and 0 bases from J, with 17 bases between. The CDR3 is CASSLRPAGIATNEKLFF. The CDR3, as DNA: TGTGCCAGCAGTTTGCGGCCCGCCGGGATTGCAACTAATGAAAAACTGTTTTTT.

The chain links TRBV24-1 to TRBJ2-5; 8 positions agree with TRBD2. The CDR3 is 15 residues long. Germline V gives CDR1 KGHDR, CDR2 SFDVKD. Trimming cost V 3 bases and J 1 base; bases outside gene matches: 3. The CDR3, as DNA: TGTGCCACCAGTGATGGGCTAGCGGGCCAAGAGACCCAGTACTTC. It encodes CATSDGLAGQETQYF.

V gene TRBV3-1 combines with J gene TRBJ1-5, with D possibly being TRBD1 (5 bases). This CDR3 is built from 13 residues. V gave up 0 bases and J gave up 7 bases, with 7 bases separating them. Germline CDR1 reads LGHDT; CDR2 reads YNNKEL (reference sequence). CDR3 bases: TGTGCCAGCAGCCAAGACAGGGAACAGCCCCAGCATTTT. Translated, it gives CASSQDREQPQHF.

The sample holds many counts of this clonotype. The CDR3 DNA sequence: TGCGCCAGCAGCCGAGCTAGGACAGGGGTCGACATTCAGTACTTC. It encodes CASSRARTGVDIQYF. V usage is TRBV5-1 and J usage is TRBJ2-4, with 9 bases lining up with TRBD1. With V trimmed by 4 bases and J by 8 bases, 10 bases remained unmatched. Germline assignment: CDR1 SGHRS and CDR2 YFSETQ. This CDR3 has 15 amino acids.

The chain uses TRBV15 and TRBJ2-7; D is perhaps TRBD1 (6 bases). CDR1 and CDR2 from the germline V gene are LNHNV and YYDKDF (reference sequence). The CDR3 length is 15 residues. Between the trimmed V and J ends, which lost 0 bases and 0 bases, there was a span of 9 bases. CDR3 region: CATSRERGSSYEQYF. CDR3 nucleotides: TGTGCCACCAGCAGAGAGAGGGGGAGCTCCTACGAGCAGTACTTC.

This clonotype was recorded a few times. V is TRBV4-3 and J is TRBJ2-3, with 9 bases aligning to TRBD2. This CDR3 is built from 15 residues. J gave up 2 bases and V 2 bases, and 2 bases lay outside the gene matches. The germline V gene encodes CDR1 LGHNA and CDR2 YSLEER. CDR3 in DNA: TGCGCCAGCAGCCAACTAGCGGGGTCCACAGATACGCAGTATTTT. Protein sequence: CASSQLAGSTDTQYF.